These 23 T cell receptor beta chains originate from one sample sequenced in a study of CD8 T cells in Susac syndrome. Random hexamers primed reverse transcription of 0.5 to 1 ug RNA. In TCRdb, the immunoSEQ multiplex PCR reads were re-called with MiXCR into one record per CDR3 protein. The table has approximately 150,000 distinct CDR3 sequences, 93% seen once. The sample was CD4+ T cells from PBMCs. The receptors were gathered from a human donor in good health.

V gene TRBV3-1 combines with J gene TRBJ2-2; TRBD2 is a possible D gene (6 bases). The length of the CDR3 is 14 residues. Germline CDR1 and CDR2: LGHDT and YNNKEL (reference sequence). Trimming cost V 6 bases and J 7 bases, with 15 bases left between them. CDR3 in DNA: TGTGCCAGCAGAAGAGACCTAGCGAGCGGGGAGCTGTTTTTT. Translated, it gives CASRRDLASGELFF. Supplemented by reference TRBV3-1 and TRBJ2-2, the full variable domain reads DTAVSQTPKYLVTQMGNDKSIKCEQNLGHDTMYWYKQDSKKFLKIMFSYNNKELIINETVPNRFSPKSPDKAHLNLHINSLELGDSAVYFCASRRDLASGELFFGEGSRLTVL.

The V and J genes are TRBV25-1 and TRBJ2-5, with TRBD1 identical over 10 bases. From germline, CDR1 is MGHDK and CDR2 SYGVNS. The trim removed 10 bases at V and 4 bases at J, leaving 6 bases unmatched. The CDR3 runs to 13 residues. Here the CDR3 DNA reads TGTGCCACCCGACAGGGGGCGGGAGAGACCCAGTACTTC. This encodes CATRQGAGETQYF.

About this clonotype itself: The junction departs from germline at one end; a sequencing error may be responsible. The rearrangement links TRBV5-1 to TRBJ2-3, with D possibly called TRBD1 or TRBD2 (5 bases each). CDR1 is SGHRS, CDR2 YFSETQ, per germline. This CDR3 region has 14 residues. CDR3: CASSLGTGSDTQYF. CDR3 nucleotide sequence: TGTGCCAGCAGCCTCGGGACCGGGTCGGATACGCAGTATTTT.

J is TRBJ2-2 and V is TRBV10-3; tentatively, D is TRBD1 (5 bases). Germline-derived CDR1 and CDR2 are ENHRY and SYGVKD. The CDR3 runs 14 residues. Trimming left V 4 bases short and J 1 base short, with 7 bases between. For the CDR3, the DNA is TGTGCCATCAGTGTCACAGGGAACACCGGGGAGCTGTTTTTT. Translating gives CAISVTGNTGELFF.

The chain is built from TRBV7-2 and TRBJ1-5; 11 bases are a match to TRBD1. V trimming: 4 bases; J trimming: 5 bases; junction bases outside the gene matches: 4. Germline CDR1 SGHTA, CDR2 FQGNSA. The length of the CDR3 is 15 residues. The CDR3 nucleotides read TGTGCCAGCAGCTCGAGGACAGGGGGCTATCAGCCCCAGCATTTT. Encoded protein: CASSSRTGGYQPQHF.

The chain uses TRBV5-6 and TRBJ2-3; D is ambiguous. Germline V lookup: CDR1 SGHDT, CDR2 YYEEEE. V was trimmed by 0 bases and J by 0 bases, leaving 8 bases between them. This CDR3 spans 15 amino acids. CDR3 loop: CASSLDGPSTDTQYF. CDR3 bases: TGTGCCAGCAGCTTGGACGGCCCTAGCACAGATACGCAGTATTTT.

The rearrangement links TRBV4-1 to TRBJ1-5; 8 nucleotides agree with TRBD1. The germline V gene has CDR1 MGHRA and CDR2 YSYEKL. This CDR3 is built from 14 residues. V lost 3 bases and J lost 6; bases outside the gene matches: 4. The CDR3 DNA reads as TGCGCCAGCAGCCATGACAGGGGTGCTCAGCCCCAGCATTTT. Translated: CASSHDRGAQPQHF.

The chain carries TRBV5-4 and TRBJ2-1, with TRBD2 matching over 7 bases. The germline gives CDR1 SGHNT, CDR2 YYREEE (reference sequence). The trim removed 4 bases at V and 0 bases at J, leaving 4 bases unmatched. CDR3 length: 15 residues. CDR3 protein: CASSLGGVSYNEQFF. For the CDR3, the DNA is TGTGCCAGCAGCCTGGGGGGGGTCTCCTACAATGAGCAGTTCTTC. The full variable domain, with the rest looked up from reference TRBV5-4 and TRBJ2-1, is ETGVTQSPTHLIKTRGQQVTLRCSSQSGHNTVSWYQQALGQGPQFIFQYYREEENGRGNFPPRFSGLQFPNYSSELNVNALELDDSALYLCASSLGGVSYNEQFFGPGTRLTVL.

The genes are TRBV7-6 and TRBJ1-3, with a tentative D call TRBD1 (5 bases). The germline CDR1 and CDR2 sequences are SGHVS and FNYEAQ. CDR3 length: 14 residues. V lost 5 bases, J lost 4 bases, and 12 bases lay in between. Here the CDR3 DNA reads TGTGCCAGCAGCCCAGCAGGGACCGGAAACACCATATATTTT. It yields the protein CASSPAGTGNTIYF.

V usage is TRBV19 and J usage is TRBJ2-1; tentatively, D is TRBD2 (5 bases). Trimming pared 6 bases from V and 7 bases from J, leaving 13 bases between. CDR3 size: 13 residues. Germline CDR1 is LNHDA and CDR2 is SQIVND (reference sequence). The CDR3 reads CASRRVPWNEQFF. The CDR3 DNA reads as TGTGCCAGTAGGAGGGTCCCTTGGAATGAGCAGTTCTTC.

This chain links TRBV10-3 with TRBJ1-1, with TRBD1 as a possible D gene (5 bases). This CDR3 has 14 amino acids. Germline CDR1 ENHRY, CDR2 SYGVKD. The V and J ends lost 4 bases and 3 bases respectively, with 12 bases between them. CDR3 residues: CAISGRGGDTEAFF. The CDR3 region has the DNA TGTGCCATCAGTGGACGGGGAGGGGACACTGAAGCTTTCTTT.

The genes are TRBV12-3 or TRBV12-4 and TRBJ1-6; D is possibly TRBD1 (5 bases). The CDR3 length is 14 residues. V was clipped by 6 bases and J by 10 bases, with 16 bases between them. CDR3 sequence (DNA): TGTGCCAGCAGCCCCGGGGCCGTAAAGTCACCCCTCCACTTT. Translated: CASSPGAVKSPLHF.

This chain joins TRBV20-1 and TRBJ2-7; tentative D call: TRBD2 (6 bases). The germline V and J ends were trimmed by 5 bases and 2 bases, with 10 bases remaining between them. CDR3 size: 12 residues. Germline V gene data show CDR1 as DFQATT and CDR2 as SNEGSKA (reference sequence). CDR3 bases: TGCAGTGCTGGCCGGGAGACCTACGAGCAGTACTTC. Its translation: CSAGRETYEQYF.

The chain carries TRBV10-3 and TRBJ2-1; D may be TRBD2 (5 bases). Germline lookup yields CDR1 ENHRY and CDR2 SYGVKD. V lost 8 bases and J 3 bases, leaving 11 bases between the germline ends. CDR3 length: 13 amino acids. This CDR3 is CAIGPGDYNEQFF. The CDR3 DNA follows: TGTGCCATCGGACCCGGGGACTACAATGAGCAGTTCTTC.

As DNA, the CDR3 is TGTGCCAGCAAGATAGGGACAGCCCCGACGGATGGCTACACCTTC. Amino acid sequence: CASKIGTAPTDGYTF. The J gene is TRBJ1-2, the V gene TRBV6-1, with 7 nucleotides matching TRBD1. V dropped 7 bases and J dropped 6; count of bases not matched to a gene: 14. In germline, CDR1 is MNHNS, CDR2 SASEGT. CDR3 size: 15 residues.

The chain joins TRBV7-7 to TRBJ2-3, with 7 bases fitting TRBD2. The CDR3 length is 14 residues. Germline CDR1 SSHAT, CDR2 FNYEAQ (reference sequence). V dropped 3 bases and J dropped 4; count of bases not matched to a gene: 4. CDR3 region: CASSLAGVPDTQYF. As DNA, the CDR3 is TGTGCCAGCAGCTTGGCGGGGGTTCCAGATACGCAGTATTTT.

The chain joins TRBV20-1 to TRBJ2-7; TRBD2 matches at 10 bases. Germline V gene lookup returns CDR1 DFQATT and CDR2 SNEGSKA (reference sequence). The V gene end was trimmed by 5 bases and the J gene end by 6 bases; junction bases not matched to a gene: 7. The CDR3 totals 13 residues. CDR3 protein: CSAGLAASSEQYF. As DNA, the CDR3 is TGCAGTGCTGGACTAGCGGCGTCATCCGAGCAGTACTTC.

The CDR3 loop is CSVSSSYEQYF. The CDR3, as DNA: TGCAGCGTTTCCAGTTCCTACGAGCAGTACTTC. This chain connects TRBV29-1 to TRBJ2-7; D gene uncertain. The CDR3 spans 11 residues. Germline V CDR1 and CDR2: SQVTM, ANQGSEA. The V and J ends lost 5 bases and 1 base respectively, with 6 bases between them.

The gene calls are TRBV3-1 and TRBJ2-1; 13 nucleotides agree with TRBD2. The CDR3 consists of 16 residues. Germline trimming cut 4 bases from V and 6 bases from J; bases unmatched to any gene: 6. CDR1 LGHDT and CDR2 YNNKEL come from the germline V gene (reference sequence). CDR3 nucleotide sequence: TGTGCCAGCAGCCGAGCCGGGACTAGCGGGGTCAATGAGCAGTTCTTC. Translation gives CASSRAGTSGVNEQFF.

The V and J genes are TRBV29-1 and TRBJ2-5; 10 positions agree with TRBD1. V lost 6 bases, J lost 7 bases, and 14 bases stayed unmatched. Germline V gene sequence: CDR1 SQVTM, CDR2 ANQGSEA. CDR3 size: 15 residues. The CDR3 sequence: CSVLHSGTGAPTQYF. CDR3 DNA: TGCAGCGTCCTCCACTCCGGGACAGGGGCGCCGACCCAGTACTTC.

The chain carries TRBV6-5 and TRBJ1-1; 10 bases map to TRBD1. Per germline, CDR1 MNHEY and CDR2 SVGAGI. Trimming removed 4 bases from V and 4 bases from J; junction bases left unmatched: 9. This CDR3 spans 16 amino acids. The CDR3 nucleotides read TGTGCCAGCAGTTCCCCGGGACAGGGGAAAAGCACTGAAGCTTTCTTT. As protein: CASSSPGQGKSTEAFF.

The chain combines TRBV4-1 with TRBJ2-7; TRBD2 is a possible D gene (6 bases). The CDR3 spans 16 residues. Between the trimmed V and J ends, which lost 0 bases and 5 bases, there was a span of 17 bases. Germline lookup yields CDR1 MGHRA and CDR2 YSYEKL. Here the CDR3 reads CASSQDLAGLSHEQYF. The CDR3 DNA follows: TGCGCCAGCAGCCAAGATCTGGCGGGGCTCAGCCACGAGCAGTACTTC.

CDR3 sequence (DNA): TGTGCCAGCAGCCAACAGGGTCCCCGCGAGCAGTACTTC. Translated, it gives CASSQQGPREQYF. The chain combines TRBV14 with TRBJ2-7; possibly TRBD1 for D (5 bases). This CDR3 region has 13 residues. Germline assignment: CDR1 SGHDN and CDR2 FVKESK. V dropped 2 bases and J dropped 6 bases, with 11 bases sitting between them.